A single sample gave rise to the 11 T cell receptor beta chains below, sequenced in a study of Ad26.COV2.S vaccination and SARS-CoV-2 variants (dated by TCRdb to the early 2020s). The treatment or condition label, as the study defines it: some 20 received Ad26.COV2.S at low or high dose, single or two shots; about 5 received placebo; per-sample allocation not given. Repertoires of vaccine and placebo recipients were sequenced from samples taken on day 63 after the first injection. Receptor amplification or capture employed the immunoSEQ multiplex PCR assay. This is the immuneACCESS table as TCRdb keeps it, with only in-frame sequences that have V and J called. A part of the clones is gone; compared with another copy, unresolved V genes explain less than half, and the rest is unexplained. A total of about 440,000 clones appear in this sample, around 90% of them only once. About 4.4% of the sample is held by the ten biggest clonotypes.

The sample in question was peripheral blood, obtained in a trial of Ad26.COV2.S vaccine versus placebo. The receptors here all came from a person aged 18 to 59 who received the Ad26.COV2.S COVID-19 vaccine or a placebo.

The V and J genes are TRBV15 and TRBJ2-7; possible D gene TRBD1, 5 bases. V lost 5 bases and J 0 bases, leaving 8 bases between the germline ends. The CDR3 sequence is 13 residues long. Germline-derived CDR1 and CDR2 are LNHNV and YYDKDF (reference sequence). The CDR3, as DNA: TGTGCCACCAGCGGGGCTTACTCCTACGAGCAGTACTTC. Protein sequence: CATSGAYSYEQYF.

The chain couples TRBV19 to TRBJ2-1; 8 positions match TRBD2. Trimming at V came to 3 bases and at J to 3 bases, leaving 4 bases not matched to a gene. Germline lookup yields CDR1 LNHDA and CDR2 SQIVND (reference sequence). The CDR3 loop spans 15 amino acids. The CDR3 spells CASSISAGGYNEQFF. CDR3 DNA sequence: TGTGCCAGTAGTATCTCTGCGGGGGGCTACAATGAGCAGTTCTTC.

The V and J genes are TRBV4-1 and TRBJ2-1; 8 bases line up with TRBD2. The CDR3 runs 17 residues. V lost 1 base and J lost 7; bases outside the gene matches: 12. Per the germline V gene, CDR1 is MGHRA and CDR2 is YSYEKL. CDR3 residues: CASSQGDGRAQGNEQFF. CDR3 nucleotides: TGCGCCAGCAGCCAAGGAGACGGGAGGGCCCAAGGAAATGAGCAGTTCTTC.

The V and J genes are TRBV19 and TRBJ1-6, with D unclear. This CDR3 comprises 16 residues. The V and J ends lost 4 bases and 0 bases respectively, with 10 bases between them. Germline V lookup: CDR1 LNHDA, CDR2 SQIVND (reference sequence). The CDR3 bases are TGTGCCAGTAGTACCGTCTGGAGCTCCTATAATTCACCCCTCCACTTT. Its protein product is CASSTVWSSYNSPLHF.

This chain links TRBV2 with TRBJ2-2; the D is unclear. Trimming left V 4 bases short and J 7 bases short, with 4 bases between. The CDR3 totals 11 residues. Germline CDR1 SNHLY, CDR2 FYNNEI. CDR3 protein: CASSGGGELFF. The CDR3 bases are TGTGCCAGCAGTGGTGGCGGGGAGCTGTTTTTT.

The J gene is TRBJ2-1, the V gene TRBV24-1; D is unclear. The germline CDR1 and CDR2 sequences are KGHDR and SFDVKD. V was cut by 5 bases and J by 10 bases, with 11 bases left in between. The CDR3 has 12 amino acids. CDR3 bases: TGTGCCACCAGTGTCCCGAGGTCCGAGCAGTTCTTC. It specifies CATSVPRSEQFF.

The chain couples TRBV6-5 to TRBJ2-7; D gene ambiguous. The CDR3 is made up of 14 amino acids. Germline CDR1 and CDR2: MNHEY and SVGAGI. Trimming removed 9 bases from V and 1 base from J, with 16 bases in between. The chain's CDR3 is CASLVGPGSYEQYF. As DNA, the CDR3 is TGTGCCAGTCTCGTCGGTCCCGGATCCTACGAGCAGTACTTC.

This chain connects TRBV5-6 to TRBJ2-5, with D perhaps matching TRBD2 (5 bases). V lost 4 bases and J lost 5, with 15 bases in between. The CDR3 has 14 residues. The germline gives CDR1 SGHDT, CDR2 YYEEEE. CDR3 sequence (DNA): TGTGCCAGCAGCCCAGACGGGCGCGGGGAGACCCAGTACTTC. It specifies CASSPDGRGETQYF.

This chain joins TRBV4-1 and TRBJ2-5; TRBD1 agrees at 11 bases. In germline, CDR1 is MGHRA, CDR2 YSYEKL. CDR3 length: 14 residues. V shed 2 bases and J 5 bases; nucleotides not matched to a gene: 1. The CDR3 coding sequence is TGCGCCAGCAGCCAAAGGGACAGGGGGGAGACCCAGTACTTC. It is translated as CASSQRDRGETQYF.

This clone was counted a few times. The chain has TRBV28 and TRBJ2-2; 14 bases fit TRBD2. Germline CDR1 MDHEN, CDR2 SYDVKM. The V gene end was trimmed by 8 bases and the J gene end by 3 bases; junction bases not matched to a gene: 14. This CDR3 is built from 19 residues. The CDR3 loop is CASGGPGTSGSVHTGELFF. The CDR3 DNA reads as TGTGCCAGCGGGGGACCCGGGACTAGCGGGAGCGTACACACCGGGGAGCTGTTTTTT.

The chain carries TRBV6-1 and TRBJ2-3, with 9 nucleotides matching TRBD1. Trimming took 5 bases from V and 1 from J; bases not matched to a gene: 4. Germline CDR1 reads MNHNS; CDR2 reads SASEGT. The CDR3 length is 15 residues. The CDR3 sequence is CASSSWDRGTDTQYF. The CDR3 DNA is TGTGCCAGCAGTTCCTGGGACAGGGGCACAGATACGCAGTATTTT.